One and the same sample provided the 24 T cell receptor beta chains below, sequenced in a study of shared T cell receptors in the human thymus. Sequencing was performed with immunoSEQ multiplex PCR; in TCRdb, only in-frame clones are kept and a portion is missing. The sample has about 710,000 clones, 70% to 90% seen once. The same specimen was also included in a second study, on human thymus T cells.

What was sequenced was thymocytes. These receptors all stem from a boy in the first two years of life with a congenital heart defect.

This clone appeared a single time. V gene TRBV5-4 combines with J gene TRBJ2-2; 9 bases line up with TRBD1. Trimming removed 4 bases from V and 5 bases from J; junction bases left unmatched: 6. Germline assignment: CDR1 SGHNT and CDR2 YYREEE (reference sequence). CDR3 length equals 15 residues. The chain's CDR3 is CASSGTGSGTGELFF. In DNA, the CDR3 is TGTGCCAGCAGCGGGACAGGGTCGGGGACCGGGGAGCTGTTTTTT. The full variable domain, completed using reference TRBV5-4 and TRBJ2-2, is ETGVTQSPTHLIKTRGQQVTLRCSSQSGHNTVSWYQQALGQGPQFIFQYYREEENGRGNFPPRFSGLQFPNYSSELNVNALELDDSALYLCASSGTGSGTGELFFGEGSRLTVL.

The rearrangement links TRBV5-6 to TRBJ1-5, with D tentatively TRBD1 (5 bases). This CDR3 comprises 14 residues. CDR1 and CDR2 from the germline V gene are SGHDT and YYEEEE. The germline V and J ends were trimmed by 3 bases and 0 bases, with 7 bases remaining between them. This CDR3 reads CASSSGRSNQPQHF. The DNA for the CDR3 is TGTGCCAGCAGCTCAGGGCGTAGCAATCAGCCCCAGCATTTT.

The J gene is TRBJ2-1, the V gene TRBV4-3, with a tentative D call TRBD1 (6 bases). The V gene's germline CDR1 is LGHNA and CDR2 YSLEER. Trimming cost V 1 base and J 0 bases, with 10 bases left between them. The CDR3 is 16 amino acids. CDR3 region: CASSQATGSSYNEQFF. Here the CDR3 DNA reads TGCGCCAGCAGCCAAGCAACAGGGAGCTCCTACAATGAGCAGTTCTTC.

The chain carries TRBV6-1 and TRBJ1-2; perhaps TRBD1 as D (6 bases). V lost 5 bases to trimming and J lost 5 bases, with 12 bases between them. Germline V gives CDR1 MNHNS, CDR2 SASEGT. This CDR3 is 13 amino acids long. This CDR3 reads CASSRQEPYGYTF. The CDR3 DNA sequence: TGTGCCAGCAGTCGACAGGAGCCTTATGGCTACACCTTC.

The chain recombines TRBV2 with TRBJ1-1; no reliable D call. CDR1 SNHLY and CDR2 FYNNEI come from the germline V gene. Trimming pared 6 bases from V and 3 bases from J, leaving 8 bases between. The CDR3 loop spans 12 amino acids. CDR3 nucleotides: TGTGCCAGCAGCTGGCAAGACACTGAAGCTTTCTTT. Translation: CASSWQDTEAFF.

The chain recombines TRBV14 with TRBJ2-1; D unresolved. This CDR3 comprises 12 residues. Germline V lookup: CDR1 SGHDN, CDR2 FVKESK. Trimming took 1 base from V and 8 from J, leaving 6 bases between them. This chain's CDR3 is CASSQGVHEQFF. The CDR3, as DNA: TGTGCCAGCAGCCAAGGAGTCCATGAGCAGTTCTTC. Full variable domain (rest looked up from reference TRBV14 and TRBJ2-1): EAGVTQFPSHSVIEKGQTVTLRCDPISGHDNLYWYRRVMGKEIKFLLHFVKESKQDESGMPNNRFLAERTGGTYSTLKVQPAELEDSGVYFCASSQGVHEQFFGPGTRLTVL.

This sequence joins TRBV4-1 and TRBJ2-1; the match to TRBD2 covers 10 bases. Germline-derived CDR1 and CDR2 are MGHRA and YSYEKL. The CDR3 sequence is 20 residues long. V trimming: 0 bases; J trimming: 0 bases; junction bases outside the gene matches: 11. DNA of the CDR3: TGCGCCAGCAGCCAAGAAGGGGTAGCGGGAGGCCCTAGCTCCTACAATGAGCAGTTCTTC. It codes for CASSQEGVAGGPSSYNEQFF.

The chain employs TRBV25-1 and TRBJ1-6; 8 bases agree with TRBD1. CDR1 and CDR2 (germline): MGHDK, SYGVNS. The CDR3 totals 13 residues. J lost 9 bases, V lost 9 bases, and 7 bases had no gene match. The CDR3 bases are TGTGCCAGGAAGACAGGGGACGGTTCACCCCTCCACTTT. Translation gives CARKTGDGSPLHF.

The rearrangement links TRBV7-2 to TRBJ1-4, with 12 bases aligning to TRBD1. The CDR3 is 16 residues long. V lost 0 bases and J lost 8; bases outside the gene matches: 4. Germline CDR1 and CDR2: SGHTA and FQGNSA. The CDR3 nucleotides read TGTGCCAGCAGCTTAGCGAGGGACAGGGGGCGGGAAAAACTGTTTTTT. It is translated as CASSLARDRGREKLFF.

The chain employs TRBV7-2 and TRBJ2-7; possibly TRBD1 for D (5 bases). This CDR3 has 14 residues. Germline V gene lookup returns CDR1 SGHTA and CDR2 FQGNSA. V lost 6 bases and J 2 bases, leaving 14 bases between the germline ends. The CDR3 spells CASREMDIAYEQYF. CDR3 sequence (DNA): TGTGCCAGCAGGGAGATGGACATAGCCTACGAGCAGTACTTC.

The rearrangement uses TRBV27 and TRBJ2-2; perhaps TRBD1 as D (6 bases). This CDR3 is 15 amino acids long. V dropped 6 bases and J dropped 1 base, with 12 bases sitting between them. CDR1 and CDR2 (germline): MNHEY, SMNVEV (reference sequence). CDR3 loop: CASRPEDRNTGELFF. The DNA of the CDR3 is TGTGCCAGCAGGCCCGAGGACAGGAACACCGGGGAGCTGTTTTTT.

The chain links TRBV10-2 to TRBJ2-1, with 7 positions matching TRBD2. CDR3 length: 14 residues. The germline V gene has CDR1 WSHSY and CDR2 SAAADI. Trimming took 9 bases from V and 6 from J; bases not matched to a gene: 11. DNA of the CDR3: TGCGCCAGTGGGGGGGAGGGTGGTTTCAATGAGCAGTTCTTC. Its translation is CASGGEGGFNEQFF.

J is TRBJ2-1 and V is TRBV29-1; TRBD2 aligns across 7 bases. From germline, CDR1 is SQVTM and CDR2 ANQGSEA. CDR3 size: 11 residues. V gave up 7 bases and J gave up 5 bases; unmatched junction bases: 2. The CDR3 DNA sequence: TGCAGCGCACTAGCGAACAATGAGCAGTTCTTC. Translation: CSALANNEQFF.

This clone was picked up a small number of times. The rearrangement uses TRBV2 and TRBJ2-3; 7 positions match TRBD2. V lost 7 bases, J lost 2 bases, and 15 bases stayed unmatched. Germline loops: CDR1 SNHLY, CDR2 FYNNEI. The CDR3 contains 17 residues. In nucleotides, the CDR3 is TGTGCCAGCACTGCTGTGGATGGGGGACTAAACACAGATACGCAGTATTTT. Amino acid sequence: CASTAVDGGLNTDTQYF.

The J gene is TRBJ2-1, the V gene TRBV18; TRBD1 is a possible D gene (6 bases). CDR3 length: 21 residues. The V gene's germline CDR1 is KGHSH and CDR2 LQKENI. Trimming pared 2 bases from V and 0 bases from J, leaving 26 bases between. This chain's CDR3 is CASSPESDSAHRSPSYNEQFF. CDR3 nucleotides: TGTGCCAGCTCACCAGAATCGGACAGTGCCCACCGAAGTCCCTCCTACAATGAGCAGTTCTTC.

The chain uses TRBV5-1 and TRBJ2-1, with 7 bases lining up with TRBD1. Losses at the gene ends were 3 bases for V and 6 bases for J; bases not matched to a gene: 12. Germline V lookup: CDR1 SGHRS, CDR2 YFSETQ. The CDR3 length is 16 residues. The CDR3 bases are TGCGCCAGCAGCTCCGCCGGACAGGATCAACGCAATGAGCAGTTCTTC. Translation: CASSSAGQDQRNEQFF. The full variable domain, in which reference TRBV5-1 and TRBJ2-1 provide the parts outside the CDR3, is KAGVTQTPRYLIKTRGQQVTLSCSPISGHRSVSWYQQTPGQGLQFLFEYFSETQRNKGNFPGRFSGRQFSNSRSEMNVSTLELGDSALYLCASSSAGQDQRNEQFFGPGTRLTVL.

V and J are TRBV5-6 and TRBJ2-5; no clear D gene. There are 13 residues in the CDR3. V shed 7 bases and J shed 2 bases, with 12 bases lying between them. Germline-derived CDR1 and CDR2 are SGHDT and YYEEEE. DNA for the CDR3: TGTGCCAGCCGTCTAGGAGATCAAGAGACCCAGTACTTC. Protein product: CASRLGDQETQYF. The full variable domain, rest sourced from reference TRBV5-6 and TRBJ2-5, is DAGVTQSPTHLIKTRGQQVTLRCSPKSGHDTVSWYQQALGQGPQFIFQYYEEEERQRGNFPDRFSGHQFPNYSSELNVNALLLGDSALYLCASRLGDQETQYFGPGTRLLVL.

This rearrangement joins TRBV30 to TRBJ2-2; 16 positions agree with TRBD2. V lost 2 bases and J lost 3; bases outside the gene matches: 9. The germline gives CDR1 GTSNPN, CDR2 SVGIG (reference sequence). The CDR3 contains 19 residues. The CDR3 spells CAWSLPGLAGGPYTGELFF. The DNA of the CDR3 is TGTGCCTGGAGTTTGCCGGGACTAGCGGGAGGGCCGTACACCGGGGAGCTGTTTTTT.

This clone was observed a few times. The genes are TRBV29-1 and TRBJ1-1; D gene ambiguous. There are 11 residues in the CDR3. Trimming stripped 3 bases from V and 5 bases from J, with 7 bases between. Germline loops: CDR1 SQVTM, CDR2 ANQGSEA. CDR3 nucleotide sequence: TGCAGCGTTGAGGGCAGTACTGAAGCTTTCTTT. Translated: CSVEGSTEAFF.

The V call is TRBV7-3, the J call TRBJ2-5; possible D gene TRBD2, 6 bases. The germline CDR1 and CDR2 sequences are SGHTA and FQGTGA. The CDR3 is 15 amino acids. The V end lost 4 bases, the J end lost 0 bases, and 12 bases lay between the germline ends. CDR3: CASSSWWGDQETQYF. The CDR3 nucleotides read TGTGCCAGCAGCTCCTGGTGGGGGGACCAAGAGACCCAGTACTTC.

The genes are TRBV5-6 and TRBJ2-1; D possibly corresponds to TRBD2 (6 bases). The CDR3 has 14 residues. In germline, CDR1 is SGHDT, CDR2 YYEEEE. With 4 bases removed from V and 3 bases from J, the gap between germline ends came to 11 bases. In nucleotides, the CDR3 is TGTGCCAGCAGCCAGGGACTGAACTACAATGAGCAGTTCTTC. As protein: CASSQGLNYNEQFF.

The J gene is TRBJ2-3, the V gene TRBV4-1; D is possibly TRBD2 (6 bases). This CDR3 contains 12 residues. The germline V and J ends were trimmed by 4 bases and 11 bases, with 13 bases remaining between them. Germline-derived CDR1 and CDR2 are MGHRA and YSYEKL. CDR3 residues: CASSRRDSLQYF. In nucleotides, the CDR3 is TGCGCCAGCAGCCGCCGGGACTCCCTGCAGTATTTT.

The chain couples TRBV29-1 to TRBJ2-1; 7 nucleotides align to TRBD1. Looked up from germline, CDR1 is SQVTM and CDR2 is ANQGSEA. V shed 7 bases, J shed 0 bases, and the junction held 9 bases outside the gene matches. CDR3 length: 15 amino acids. In DNA, the CDR3 is TGCAGCGCTCTAGGACAGGCCCGCTCCTACAATGAGCAGTTCTTC. This translates into CSALGQARSYNEQFF.

The J gene is TRBJ2-5, the V gene TRBV2; TRBD1 matches 9 bases. J lost 5 bases, V lost 5 bases, and 9 bases had no gene match. CDR1 is SNHLY and CDR2 is FYNNEI in the germline V gene. The CDR3 totals 15 residues. CDR3 sequence reads: CASSFLGQGGETQYF. The CDR3 coding sequence is TGTGCCAGCAGTTTTTTGGGACAGGGCGGCGAGACCCAGTACTTC.